This T cell receptor beta chain was identified in a study of long-term antiretroviral therapy in people with HIV. Findings and caveats of the study: Post-ART samples showed increased diversity that remained below transplant donor control levels. Collection of the blood took place between about 2003 and 2017. The ART regimens in use then may have been less effective than current ones.

Researchers secured at least one pre-ART and at least two post-ART PBMC samples from each donor. The V gene's germline CDR1 is GTSNPN and CDR2 SVGIG (reference sequence). The CDR3 sequence is 13 residues long. The ends were cut back, 5 bases at V and 3 bases at J, with 13 bases in the middle. Samples were assayed with immunoSEQ v3.0 at survey level. Data came from immunoSEQ multiplex PCR; TCRdb stores just in-frame clones and leaves some out. The table has about 18,000 clones, about 78% seen once; the top ten hold approximately 14%. Comments on this clone: Its cognate antigen is unknown.

The gene calls are TRBV30 and TRBJ2-5; D ambiguous. The sequence came from a woman aged 45-65 years with HIV. The sample was unsorted PBMCs, taken 0.3 years after starting antiretroviral therapy. Here the CDR3 DNA reads TGTGCCTGGCCCATAAAGTTAGAAGAGACCCAGTACTTC. Amino acid sequence: CAWPIKLEETQYF.